The next 5 T cell receptor beta chains were all read from a single sample in a study of OX40 agonist ivuxolimab in advanced cancers. The method behind the library was the immunoSEQ multiplex PCR assay. TCRdb provides this immuneACCESS table in a form limited to in-frame rearrangements. Some clones are lacking; in checked studies, under half of them reflect an unresolved V gene, and why the rest are absent is not known. Recorded for this sample are roughly 26,000 clones; about 74% of them occurred a single time. The ten largest clones add up to approximately 15% of the sample. The specimen comprised CD4+ or CD8+ T cells sorted from blood, sampled in a trial of the OX40 agonist ivuxolimab. The receptors were gathered from an adult with an advanced solid tumor such as melanoma, head and neck, liver or kidney cancer.

The chain couples TRBV7-9 to TRBJ2-7, with TRBD1 identical over 9 bases. J lost 5 bases, V lost 5 bases, and 10 bases had no gene match. CDR3 size: 15 residues. Germline loops: CDR1 SEHNR, CDR2 FQNEAQ (reference sequence). The CDR3 DNA reads TGTGCCAGCAGCCCAGGGACAGGGAAGGGGAACGAGCAGTACTTC. This gives the protein CASSPGTGKGNEQYF.

The rearrangement uses TRBV4-1 and TRBJ2-1; D is perhaps TRBD2 (5 bases). The CDR3 is 14 residues long. V dropped 1 base and J dropped 7 bases, with 11 bases sitting between them. Germline V gives CDR1 MGHRA, CDR2 YSYEKL. The CDR3 DNA sequence: TGCGCCAGCAGCCAAGTGTTTTCGGGAAATGAGCAGTTCTTC. Residues: CASSQVFSGNEQFF.

The chain joins TRBV7-9 to TRBJ2-2; TRBD1 might be the D (5 bases). The CDR3 consists of 18 residues. The V gene lost 6 bases and the J gene lost 3 bases, with 23 bases spanning the gap. The germline CDR1 and CDR2 sequences are SEHNR and FQNEAQ (reference sequence). Here the CDR3 DNA reads TGTGCCAGCAGATCAGACCGGACACAGGTTTGGGACACCGGGGAGCTGTTTTTT. It yields the protein CASRSDRTQVWDTGELFF.

Only a few counts were recorded for this clone. This rearrangement joins TRBV5-4 to TRBJ1-1, with a possible D match to TRBD1 (5 bases). V dropped 0 bases and J dropped 5 bases, with 11 bases sitting between them. The CDR3 has 14 amino acids. Germline CDR1 is SGHNT and CDR2 is YYREEE (reference sequence). The CDR3 reads CASSLGQLPTEAFF. CDR3 nucleotide sequence: TGTGCCAGCAGCTTGGGACAGTTGCCGACTGAAGCTTTCTTT. Complete variable domain (other parts from reference TRBV5-4 and TRBJ1-1): ETGVTQSPTHLIKTRGQQVTLRCSSQSGHNTVSWYQQALGQGPQFIFQYYREEENGRGNFPPRFSGLQFPNYSSELNVNALELDDSALYLCASSLGQLPTEAFFGQGTRLTVV.

This clone was picked up one time. V and J are TRBV5-6 and TRBJ1-4; D unclear. Between the trimmed V and J ends, which lost 0 bases and 8 bases, there was a span of 11 bases. Germline-derived CDR1 and CDR2 are SGHDT and YYEEEE. The CDR3 sequence is 14 residues long. The CDR3 sequence is CASSLAGRLEKLFF. CDR3 DNA sequence: TGTGCCAGCAGCTTGGCTGGGAGGTTGGAAAAACTGTTTTTT.